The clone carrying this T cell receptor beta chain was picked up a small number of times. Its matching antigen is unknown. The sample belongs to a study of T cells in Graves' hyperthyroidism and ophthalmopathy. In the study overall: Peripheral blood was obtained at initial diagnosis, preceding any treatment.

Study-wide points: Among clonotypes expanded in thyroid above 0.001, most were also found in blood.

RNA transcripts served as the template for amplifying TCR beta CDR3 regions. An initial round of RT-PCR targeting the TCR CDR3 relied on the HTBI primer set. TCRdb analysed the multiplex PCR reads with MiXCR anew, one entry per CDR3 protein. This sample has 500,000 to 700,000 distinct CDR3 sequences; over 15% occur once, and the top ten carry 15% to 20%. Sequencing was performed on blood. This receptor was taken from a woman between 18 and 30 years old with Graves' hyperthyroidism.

The CDR3 sequence is CASSGEACEQYF. In DNA form, the CDR3 reads TGCGCCAGCAGTGGGGAAGCGTGCGAGCAGTACTTC. V gene TRBV10-2 combines with J gene TRBJ2-7; D is unclear. The CDR3 is 12 residues long. Trimming removed 4 bases at V and 6 bases at J, with 10 bases between. CDR1 WSHSY and CDR2 SAAADI come from the germline V gene.